The 12 T cell receptor beta chains given below trace back to one sample, sequenced in a study of PD-1 blockade in classical Hodgkin lymphoma. The data were produced by immunoSEQ multiplex PCR, yet TCRdb's version contains in-frame clones alone and is incomplete. The table includes about 14,000 clones, 75% to 85% detected once. Brentuximab vedotin exposure varied, and every patient relapsed after autologous stem cell transplantation. Source: peripheral blood mononuclear cells (PBMCs), taken before the second cycle of nivolumab. The receptors derive from a human donor with classical Hodgkin lymphoma.

This clone was counted once. The gene calls are TRBV1 and TRBJ1-3. TRBV1 is noted as a pseudogene. The CDR3 runs to 18 residues. CDR3 sequence: CTSRRRGRPCHSGNTIYF. The CDR3 coding sequence is TGCACCAGCAGGCGCCGGGGCAGGCCTTGCCACTCTGGAAACACCATATATTTT.

The chain is built from TRBV5-5 and TRBJ1-4; D unclear. The CDR3 has 15 amino acids. In germline, CDR1 is SGHKS, CDR2 YYEKEE (reference sequence). Trimming removed 4 bases at V and 4 bases at J, with 14 bases between. CDR3 nucleotides: TGTGCCAGCAGCCCGGAGCCAGGAGTTAATGAAAAACTGTTTTTT. Translation: CASSPEPGVNEKLFF.

The chain couples TRBV5-4 to TRBJ2-7, with 10 bases identical to TRBD1. This CDR3 comprises 15 residues. The V gene end was trimmed by 4 bases and the J gene end by 5 bases; junction bases not matched to a gene: 9. The germline V gene has CDR1 SGHNT and CDR2 YYREEE (reference sequence). In nucleotides, the CDR3 is TGTGCCAGCAGCCCCGGGACAGGGGCTAGAGACGAGCAGTACTTC. Encoded protein: CASSPGTGARDEQYF.

The rearrangement links TRBV27 to TRBJ1-5; 10 nucleotides align to TRBD1. CDR3 length equals 17 residues. The J segment lost 7 bases and the V segment lost 0 bases, leaving 9 bases of the junction unmatched. In germline, CDR1 is MNHEY, CDR2 SMNVEV (reference sequence). The CDR3 is CASSLSGTGVGVQPQHF. Here the CDR3 DNA reads TGTGCCAGCAGTTTATCCGGGACAGGGGTTGGTGTACAGCCCCAGCATTTT.

This sequence joins TRBV6-5 and TRBJ2-7, with D unclear. CDR3 length: 13 amino acids. V was cut by 0 bases and J by 6 bases, with 9 bases left in between. In germline, CDR1 is MNHEY, CDR2 SVGAGI. CDR3 region: CASSYSDAAEQYF. CDR3 DNA: TGTGCCAGCAGTTACTCAGACGCTGCCGAGCAGTACTTC.

This clone appeared a few times. The V and J genes are TRBV6-1 and TRBJ1-1; TRBD1 is a possible D gene (5 bases). This CDR3 is 14 amino acids long. V lost 4 bases and J lost 5, with 14 bases in between. CDR1 is MNHNS and CDR2 is SASEGT in the germline V gene. The CDR3 sequence: CASSAGQIMTEAFF. CDR3 sequence (DNA): TGTGCCAGCAGTGCTGGACAAATTATGACTGAAGCTTTCTTT.

The J gene is TRBJ2-5, the V gene TRBV11-1, with D perhaps matching TRBD1 (5 bases). Per germline, CDR1 SGHAT and CDR2 FQDESV (reference sequence). V was trimmed by 2 bases and J by 1 base, leaving 14 bases between them. The CDR3 consists of 16 residues. CDR3 region: CASSLYETDFQETQYF. DNA for the CDR3: TGTGCCAGCAGCTTATACGAGACAGACTTCCAAGAGACCCAGTACTTC. Supplemented by reference TRBV11-1 and TRBJ2-5, the full variable domain reads EAEVAQSPRYKITEKSQAVAFWCDPISGHATLYWYRQILGQGPELLVQFQDESVVDDSQLPKDRFSAERLKGVDSTLKIQPAELGDSAMYLCASSLYETDFQETQYFGPGTRLLVL.

CDR3 sequence: CASSRSEVASDTQYF. Here the CDR3 DNA reads TGTGCCAGCAGCCGGTCAGAAGTGGCAAGTGATACGCAGTATTTT. The chain couples TRBV4-2 to TRBJ2-3; D uncertain. This CDR3 is 15 amino acids long. The germline gives CDR1 LGHNA, CDR2 YNFKEQ. Trimming left V 4 bases short and J 6 bases short, with 17 bases between.

The J gene is TRBJ1-5, the V gene TRBV19; D might be TRBD1 (6 bases). This CDR3 has 15 residues. Germline V gene sequence: CDR1 LNHDA, CDR2 SQIVND (reference sequence). The V end was cut by 2 bases, the J end by 1 base, with 9 bases between. This CDR3 is CASSIRTVSNQPQHF. The CDR3 nucleotides are TGTGCCAGTAGTATAAGGACAGTGAGCAATCAGCCCCAGCATTTT.

This clone was seen a few times. This chain joins TRBV7-8 and TRBJ2-7; the D gene is possibly TRBD1 (6 bases). The CDR3 runs to 16 residues. The germline gives CDR1 SGHVS, CDR2 FQNEAQ. Trimming cost V 3 bases and J 3 bases, with 18 bases left between them. CDR3 nucleotide sequence: TGTGCCAGCAGCTTTAACAGTCGACAGGTCAACTACGAGCAGTACTTC. It encodes CASSFNSRQVNYEQYF.

This clone has a handful of counts. The chain carries TRBV6-5 and TRBJ2-1, with TRBD1 as a possible D gene (5 bases). Germline CDR1 and CDR2: MNHEY and SVGAGI. The CDR3 runs 14 residues. Trimming took off 1 base at V and 3 bases at J, with 7 bases between the two ends. DNA of the CDR3: TGTGCCAGCAGTTACTTAGGGGTCTACAATGAGCAGTTCTTC. It translates to CASSYLGVYNEQFF.

In its sample, this clone is medium-sized. The chain couples TRBV2 to TRBJ2-3; TRBD2 agrees at 9 bases. Trimming cost V 7 bases and J 3 bases; bases outside gene matches: 5. This CDR3 spans 14 amino acids. Germline values: CDR1 SNHLY, CDR2 FYNNEI. This chain's CDR3 is CASTMTSGTDTQYF. For the CDR3, the DNA is TGTGCCAGCACTATGACTAGCGGAACAGATACGCAGTATTTT.